This passage covers 30 T cell receptor beta chains from one sample sequenced in a study of blood T cell repertoires in COVID-19. Profiled with immunoSEQ multiplex PCR; TCRdb holds only in-frame clones, not every one. The data hold about 480,000 clones, with less than 90% observed a single time. Sequencing was performed on PBMCs or T cells enriched from blood (not recorded which). Source of these receptors: a woman aged 55-70 years who had recovered from COVID-19.

The rearrangement links TRBV5-4 to TRBJ2-1, with D perhaps TRBD2 (5 bases). Trimming removed 5 bases from V and 9 bases from J, with 21 bases in between. The CDR3 loop spans 15 amino acids. CDR1 is SGHNT and CDR2 is YYREEE in the germline V gene (reference sequence). The CDR3 spells CASRAAGGGVGEQFF. Written as DNA, the CDR3 is TGTGCCAGCAGAGCTGCGGGCGGTGGGGTTGGTGAGCAGTTCTTC.

This clone was recorded only once. The chain employs TRBV18 and TRBJ2-2; D is undetermined. Trimming took 1 base from V and 2 from J, leaving 11 bases between them. This CDR3 has 16 residues. Germline values: CDR1 KGHSH, CDR2 LQKENI. The CDR3 loop is CASSPRSPVNTGELFF. DNA of the CDR3: TGTGCCAGCTCACCACGCTCGCCAGTAAACACCGGGGAGCTGTTTTTT.

A word on this clone: The sample carries other DNA sequences with the same CDR3. V and J are TRBV9 and TRBJ2-1; the match to TRBD2 covers 8 bases. The ends lost 0 bases at V and 4 bases at J; junction bases unmatched: 3. The CDR3 runs 15 residues. The germline gives CDR1 SGDLS, CDR2 YYNGEE. The CDR3 is CASSVGAGGYNEQFF. As DNA, the CDR3 is TGTGCCAGCAGCGTAGGCGCGGGGGGATACAATGAGCAGTTCTTC.

The chain employs TRBV7-8 and TRBJ1-3, with 7 bases identical to TRBD1. V lost 5 bases and J lost 4; bases outside the gene matches: 14. Germline CDR1 and CDR2: SGHVS and FQNEAQ. The length of the CDR3 is 17 residues. CDR3 protein: CASSAGPQGVKGNTIYF. The CDR3 DNA reads TGTGCCAGCAGCGCCGGCCCTCAGGGGGTGAAAGGAAACACCATATATTTT.

The chain uses TRBV11-2 and TRBJ1-2; D may be TRBD1 (6 bases). The CDR3 loop spans 12 amino acids. Trimming left V 8 bases short and J 5 bases short, with 12 bases between. Germline V gives CDR1 SGHAT, CDR2 FQNNGV. Here the CDR3 DNA reads TGTGCCAGCGGGGGCCCGGGGTATGGCTACACCTTC. It translates to CASGGPGYGYTF.

This chain joins TRBV29-1 and TRBJ2-7, with 9 nucleotides matching TRBD1. The CDR3 length is 14 residues. In germline, CDR1 is SQVTM, CDR2 ANQGSEA. J lost 2 bases, V lost 4 bases, and 6 bases had no gene match. The CDR3 DNA sequence: TGCAGCGTTGGGCTGACAGGGGGGCCCTACGAGCAGTACGTC. Protein product: CSVGLTGGPYEQYV.

This rearrangement joins TRBV5-6 to TRBJ2-6; D is ambiguous. The CDR3 loop spans 16 amino acids. Germline V CDR1 and CDR2: SGHDT, YYEEEE. V was cut by 0 bases and J by 0 bases, with 7 bases left in between. CDR3 nucleotide sequence: TGTGCCAGCAGCTTGGGGCCAGTCTCTGGGGCCAACGTCCTGACTTTC. Translating gives CASSLGPVSGANVLTF. Supplemented by reference TRBV5-6 and TRBJ2-6, the full variable domain reads DAGVTQSPTHLIKTRGQQVTLRCSPKSGHDTVSWYQQALGQGPQFIFQYYEEEERQRGNFPDRFSGHQFPNYSSELNVNALLLGDSALYLCASSLGPVSGANVLTFGAGSRLTVL.

J is TRBJ2-7 and V is TRBV10-3; TRBD1 agrees at 8 bases. Germline V lookup: CDR1 ENHRY, CDR2 SYGVKD. V was pared by 8 bases and J by 5 bases, with 5 bases of the junction left unmatched. This CDR3 contains 12 residues. This CDR3 is CAIGQGVDEQYV. The CDR3 DNA is TGTGCCATCGGACAGGGCGTAGACGAGCAGTACGTC.

V is TRBV30 and J is TRBJ1-1; D may be TRBD1 (5 bases). The CDR3 has 14 amino acids. V shed 2 bases and J shed 4 bases, with 14 bases lying between them. CDR1 GTSNPN and CDR2 SVGIG come from the germline V gene (reference sequence). CDR3 bases: TGTGCCTGGAGTCCCATGACAGTCTCCACTGAAGCTTTCTTT. It translates to CAWSPMTVSTEAFF.

The chain is built from TRBV3-1 (or the pseudogene TRBV3-2) and TRBJ2-7; 7 nucleotides agree with TRBD1. Trimming at V came to 1 base and at J to 4 bases, leaving 1 base not matched to a gene. The CDR3 extends over 13 amino acids. The germline CDR1 and CDR2 sequences are LGHDT and YNNKEL (reference sequence). Here the CDR3 reads CASSQGDSYEQYF. CDR3 bases: TGTGCCAGCAGCCAAGGGGACAGTTACGAGCAGTACTTC.

The CDR3 region is CASSQDPGNTIYF. The DNA for the CDR3 is TGTGCCAGCAGCCAAGACCCCGGTAACACCATATATTTT. This chain connects TRBV4-2 to TRBJ1-3; unclear D gene. Germline lookup yields CDR1 LGHNA and CDR2 YNFKEQ. The V gene lost 0 bases and the J gene lost 7 bases, with 7 bases spanning the gap. The CDR3 is made up of 13 amino acids.

This clone is a singleton in its sample. The rearrangement links TRBV2 to TRBJ1-1; possible D gene TRBD1, 5 bases. With 6 bases removed from V and 0 bases from J, the gap between germline ends came to 11 bases. Germline V gene lookup returns CDR1 SNHLY and CDR2 FYNNEI. The CDR3 consists of 14 residues. The CDR3: CASSRQSMNTEAFF. CDR3 nucleotides: TGTGCCAGCAGCCGACAGTCTATGAACACTGAAGCTTTCTTT.

J is TRBJ1-1 and V is TRBV20-1; perhaps TRBD1 as D (6 bases). Per the germline V gene, CDR1 is DFQATT and CDR2 is SNEGSKA (reference sequence). V was pared by 3 bases and J by 2 bases, with 10 bases between. The CDR3 has 13 residues. The CDR3 is CSASRTVNTEAFF. The CDR3 DNA reads as TGCAGTGCTAGTCGGACAGTAAACACTGAAGCTTTCTTT.

This chain joins TRBV2 and TRBJ2-7; 8 bases align to TRBD1. There are 15 residues in the CDR3. Germline V gene data show CDR1 as SNHLY and CDR2 as FYNNEI. V trimming: 6 bases; J trimming: 2 bases; junction bases outside the gene matches: 9. CDR3 bases: TGTGCCAGCAGGGACAGACAGGGGCTAACCTACGAGCAGTACTTC. It specifies CASRDRQGLTYEQYF.

This clone turned up a few times. This chain joins TRBV4-1 and TRBJ1-2, with D unclear. Per the germline V gene, CDR1 is MGHRA and CDR2 is YSYEKL. The ends were cut back, 2 bases at V and 0 bases at J, with 13 bases in the middle. There are 16 residues in the CDR3. CDR3: CASSQLSTDPNYGYTF. The CDR3, as DNA: TGCGCCAGCAGCCAATTATCAACAGACCCTAACTATGGCTACACCTTC.

The chain combines TRBV7-9 with TRBJ1-5; the D is unclear. Trimming took off 3 bases at V and 5 bases at J, with 8 bases between the two ends. The CDR3 extends over 13 amino acids. Germline-derived CDR1 and CDR2 are SEHNR and FQNEAQ (reference sequence). The CDR3 bases are TGTGCCAGCAGCTTCCTAGCGGATCAGCCCCAGCATTTT. Translation gives CASSFLADQPQHF.

The rearrangement links TRBV2 to TRBJ2-3, with a tentative D call TRBD2 (6 bases). Germline values: CDR1 SNHLY, CDR2 FYNNEI. Trimming took 4 bases from V and 4 from J, leaving 15 bases between them. The CDR3 runs 15 residues. The CDR3 nucleotides read TGTGCCAGCAGTGGGGTCGGAGGGGCGGCAGATACGCAGTATTTT. Its translation is CASSGVGGAADTQYF.

This clone appeared once. This chain uses TRBV2 with TRBJ2-3, with TRBD2 matching over 7 bases. This CDR3 comprises 15 residues. J was trimmed by 3 bases and V by 0 bases; bases with no gene match: 3. CDR1 is SNHLY and CDR2 is FYNNEI in the germline V gene. CDR3 region: CASSEAGGWTDTQYF. CDR3 sequence (DNA): TGTGCCAGCAGTGAAGCGGGGGGGTGGACAGATACGCAGTATTTT.

This rearrangement joins TRBV5-6 to TRBJ1-1, with D perhaps matching TRBD1 (5 bases). Germline V gives CDR1 SGHDT, CDR2 YYEEEE. V lost 0 bases to trimming and J lost 11 bases, with 20 bases between them. CDR3 length equals 15 residues. The CDR3 spells CASSLEAGRSTVAFF. For the CDR3, the DNA is TGTGCCAGCAGCTTGGAGGCAGGGCGCTCAACGGTTGCTTTCTTT. The full variable domain, its missing parts supplied by reference TRBV5-6 and TRBJ1-1, is DAGVTQSPTHLIKTRGQQVTLRCSPKSGHDTVSWYQQALGQGPQFIFQYYEEEERQRGNFPDRFSGHQFPNYSSELNVNALLLGDSALYLCASSLEAGRSTVAFFGQGTRLTVV.

The genes are TRBV6-4 and TRBJ2-1; 9 bases fit TRBD1. Germline trimming cut 3 bases from V and 8 bases from J; bases unmatched to any gene: 14. Per germline, CDR1 MRHNA and CDR2 SNTAGT. The CDR3 is made up of 17 amino acids. The CDR3 nucleotides read TGTGCCAGCAGTGATAAACAGGGGGCAGCTGGAGGTGATGAGCAGTTCTTC. It yields the protein CASSDKQGAAGGDEQFF.

The chain is built from TRBV6-6 and TRBJ2-7; D is uncertain. There are 14 residues in the CDR3. V lost 8 bases and J lost 2, with 16 bases in between. CDR1 and CDR2 from the germline V gene are MNHNY and SVGAGI (reference sequence). CDR3 nucleotides: TGTGCCAGCCGACCCCTCGGCACTACCTACGAGCAGTACGTC. Protein: CASRPLGTTYEQYV.

V is TRBV5-1 and J is TRBJ2-1, with 7 bases that match TRBD2. The CDR3 spans 14 residues. The J segment lost 4 bases and the V segment lost 0 bases, leaving 1 base of the junction unmatched. Germline V gene data show CDR1 as SGHRS and CDR2 as YFSETQ. This chain's CDR3 is CASSLAGRYNEQFF. CDR3 coding DNA: TGCGCCAGCAGCTTGGCCGGGAGGTACAATGAGCAGTTCTTC.

The chain employs TRBV7-9 and TRBJ1-4; perhaps TRBD1 as D (6 bases). The V end lost 3 bases, the J end lost 4 bases, and 18 bases lay between the germline ends. This CDR3 has 17 amino acids. Germline CDR1 reads SEHNR; CDR2 reads FQNEAQ (reference sequence). This chain's CDR3 is CASSFSYAGAHNEKLFF. CDR3 nucleotides: TGTGCCAGCAGCTTTTCCTATGCGGGGGCTCATAATGAAAAACTGTTTTTT.

In this sample, this clone turned up a few times. The chain couples TRBV7-9 to TRBJ1-1, with 10 bases identical to TRBD1. V lost 5 bases to trimming and J lost 6 bases; unmatched junction nucleotides: 9. The CDR3 sequence is 15 residues long. Germline lookup yields CDR1 SEHNR and CDR2 FQNEAQ (reference sequence). CDR3 in DNA: TGTGCCAGCAGCCCACACCGGGACAGGGGCTCTGAAGCTTTCTTT. Translated: CASSPHRDRGSEAFF.

The genes are TRBV4-1 and TRBJ2-3; D unresolved. CDR1 is MGHRA, CDR2 YSYEKL, per germline. The ends were cut back, 0 bases at V and 6 bases at J, with 7 bases in the middle. The CDR3 is 13 amino acids. CDR3 bases: TGCGCCAGCAGCCAAGAGTGGGCCGATACGCAGTATTTT. Protein: CASSQEWADTQYF.

The chain carries TRBV11-2 and TRBJ1-6; D gene unclear. The length of the CDR3 is 14 residues. Per the germline V gene, CDR1 is SGHAT and CDR2 is FQNNGV. The V end lost 2 bases, the J end lost 6 bases, and 8 bases lay between the germline ends. This CDR3 reads CASSLSQFNSPLHF. Here the CDR3 DNA reads TGTGCCAGCAGCTTAAGTCAGTTTAATTCACCCCTCCACTTT.

The genes are TRBV27 and TRBJ1-4; D is uncertain. This CDR3 has 14 amino acids. CDR1 MNHEY and CDR2 SMNVEV come from the germline V gene (reference sequence). V dropped 3 bases and J dropped 3 bases, with 8 bases sitting between them. The CDR3 nucleotides are TGTGCCAGCAGTTTCCGGGAGTCTAATGAAAAACTGTTTTTT. It is translated as CASSFRESNEKLFF. Using reference TRBV27 and TRBJ1-4 for the parts outside the CDR3, the full variable domain is EAQVTQNPRYLITVTGKKLTVTCSQNMNHEYMSWYRQDPGLGLRQIYYSMNVEVTDKGDVPEGYKVSRKEKRNFPLILESPSPNQTSLYFCASSFRESNEKLFFGSGTQLSVL.

This sequence joins TRBV11-3 and TRBJ2-1; weak D call: TRBD2 (6 bases). This CDR3 region has 19 residues. Germline-derived CDR1 and CDR2 are SGHNT and YENEEA. With 5 bases removed from V and 0 bases from J, the gap between germline ends came to 23 bases. This chain's CDR3 is CASSPRPRDSLSSYNEQFF. CDR3 in DNA: TGTGCCAGCAGCCCCCGTCCCCGGGACTCTTTAAGCTCCTACAATGAGCAGTTCTTC.

The rearrangement uses TRBV19 and TRBJ2-1; maybe TRBD1 (7 bases). V lost 4 bases and J 6 bases, leaving 10 bases between the germline ends. The CDR3 runs to 13 residues. In germline, CDR1 is LNHDA, CDR2 SQIVND (reference sequence). CDR3 DNA: TGTGCCAGTAGTAGCGGGACAGCCAATGAGCAGTTCTTC. Translated, it gives CASSSGTANEQFF.

V and J are TRBV6-5 and TRBJ1-6; D remains unclear. Germline V CDR1 and CDR2: MNHEY, SVGAGI. Trimming took off 0 bases at V and 4 bases at J, with 10 bases between the two ends. The CDR3 sequence is 16 residues long. CDR3 region: CASSYSGRPYNSPLHF. The CDR3 nucleotides read TGTGCCAGCAGTTACTCGGGCAGACCTTATAATTCACCCCTCCACTTT.